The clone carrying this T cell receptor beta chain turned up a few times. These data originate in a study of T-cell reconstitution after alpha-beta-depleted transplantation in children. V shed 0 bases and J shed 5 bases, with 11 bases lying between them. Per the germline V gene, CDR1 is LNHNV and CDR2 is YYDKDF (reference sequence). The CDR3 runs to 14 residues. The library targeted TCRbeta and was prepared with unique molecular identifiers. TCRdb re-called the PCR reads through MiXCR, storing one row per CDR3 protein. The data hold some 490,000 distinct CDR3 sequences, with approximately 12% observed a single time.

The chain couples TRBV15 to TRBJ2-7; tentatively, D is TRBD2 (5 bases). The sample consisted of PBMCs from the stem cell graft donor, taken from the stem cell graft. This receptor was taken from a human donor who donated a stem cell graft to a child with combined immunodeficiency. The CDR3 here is CATSRDWGSDEQYF. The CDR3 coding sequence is TGTGCCACCAGCAGAGATTGGGGTAGCGACGAGCAGTACTTC.